These 11 T cell receptor beta chains were sequenced from one sample in a study of response to subunit inactivated influenza vaccine. TCRdb re-called the RT-PCR reads through MiXCR, storing one row per CDR3 protein. The table shows 500,000 to 600,000 distinct CDR3 sequences, with 7.5% to 8.5% occurring only once. The sample here was PBMCs from blood, taken around 25 months after vaccination. The receptor set was obtained from a man aged 50 to 69 who received an inactivated influenza vaccine.

This clonotype was picked up many times. The gene calls are TRBV4-2 and TRBJ2-7; maybe TRBD2 (6 bases). Germline V lookup: CDR1 LGHNA, CDR2 YNFKEQ. This CDR3 is 13 amino acids long. V was clipped by 3 bases and J by 4 bases, with 10 bases between them. The CDR3 loop reads CASSQRDEYEQYF. For the CDR3, the DNA is TGTGCCAGCAGCCAGCGGGATGAGTACGAGCAGTACTTC.

V usage is TRBV10-3 and J usage is TRBJ1-6, with unresolved D. CDR1 ENHRY and CDR2 SYGVKD come from the germline V gene. The CDR3 is made up of 15 amino acids. Trimming removed 5 bases from V and 7 bases from J, with 15 bases in between. The CDR3 DNA reads TGTGCCATCAGTCCCGGGCCCTCCTTAAATTCACCCCTCCACTTT. Amino acids: CAISPGPSLNSPLHF.

This clonotype was seen a handful of times. This chain links TRBV7-4 with TRBJ1-5, with unresolved D. V lost 6 bases and J 1 base, leaving 13 bases between the germline ends. The germline V gene encodes CDR1 SGHVT and CDR2 SQSDAQ. The CDR3 is 15 residues long. The CDR3 is CASRRPDGSNQPQHF. The CDR3 DNA reads as TGTGCCAGCAGACGACCGGACGGGAGCAATCAGCCCCAGCATTTT.

This clonotype was counted a few times. The chain joins TRBV12-3 or TRBV12-4 to TRBJ2-7; D possibly uses TRBD1 or TRBD2 (5 bases each). The CDR3 totals 15 residues. V lost 0 bases and J 6 bases, leaving 15 bases between the germline ends. CDR3 sequence reads: CASSLAPGPYTEQYF. CDR3 nucleotides: TGTGCCAGCAGTTTAGCACCGGGACCCTATACCGAGCAGTACTTC.

This clonotype was observed a handful of times. The rearrangement joins TRBV3-1 to TRBJ2-3, with 9 bases fitting TRBD2. This CDR3 spans 18 amino acids. From germline, CDR1 is LGHDT and CDR2 YNNKEL (reference sequence). With V trimmed by 0 bases and J by 0 bases, 7 bases remained unmatched. CDR3 sequence reads: CASSQDPLTSGSTDTQYF. The CDR3 nucleotides are TGTGCCAGCAGCCAAGATCCCCTGACTAGCGGCAGCACAGATACGCAGTATTTT.

This clonotype came up a few times. The chain combines TRBV7-6 with TRBJ2-7; the D gene could be TRBD1 or TRBD2 (6 bases each). CDR1 is SGHVS and CDR2 is FNYEAQ in the germline V gene. The CDR3 is made up of 15 amino acids. V was trimmed by 5 bases and J by 7 bases, leaving 21 bases between them. This chain's CDR3 is CASSLEGGRSVEQYF. In DNA, the CDR3 is TGTGCCAGCAGCCTCGAGGGGGGCCGATCGGTAGAGCAGTACTTC.

Only a few counts were recorded for this clonotype. This chain links TRBV10-3 with TRBJ1-2, with unresolved D. V lost 8 bases to trimming and J lost 0 bases, with 10 bases between them. In germline, CDR1 is ENHRY, CDR2 SYGVKD. The length of the CDR3 is 13 residues. The CDR3 sequence is CAIAWEANYGYTF. The DNA for the CDR3 is TGTGCCATCGCGTGGGAAGCTAACTATGGCTACACCTTC.

This clonotype was observed a handful of times. V gene TRBV5-6 combines with J gene TRBJ2-5, with a tentative D call TRBD1 (6 bases). Trimming left V 0 bases short and J 13 bases short, with 16 bases between. The CDR3 has 13 amino acids. CDR1 and CDR2 from the germline V gene are SGHDT and YYEEEE. CDR3 nucleotides: TGTGCCAGCAGCTTGGGCCAGGGGCCCCCACCGTACTTC. Protein sequence: CASSLGQGPPPYF. Looking up the rest from reference TRBV5-6 and TRBJ2-5 gives the full variable domain: DAGVTQSPTHLIKTRGQQVTLRCSPKSGHDTVSWYQQALGQGPQFIFQYYEEEERQRGNFPDRFSGHQFPNYSSELNVNALLLGDSALYLCASSLGQGPPPYFGPGTRLLVL.

This clonotype was seen a few times. The chain carries TRBV20-1 and TRBJ1-5, with D possibly being TRBD1 (6 bases). Deletions cut 1 base from V and 2 bases from J, with 12 bases between. CDR1 and CDR2 (germline): DFQATT, SNEGSKA (reference sequence). The CDR3 sequence is 15 residues long. The CDR3 DNA is TGCAGTGCTAGAGGGGCAGGGGTCGGCAATCAGCCCCAGCATTTT. This encodes CSARGAGVGNQPQHF.

The genes are TRBV10-3 and TRBJ2-2; maybe TRBD2 (5 bases). The V and J ends lost 4 bases and 4 bases respectively, with 13 bases between them. The CDR3 extends over 15 amino acids. Germline V gene lookup returns CDR1 ENHRY and CDR2 SYGVKD. The CDR3 sequence: CAISAGVGATGELFF. Here the CDR3 DNA reads TGTGCCATCAGTGCCGGGGTAGGAGCCACCGGGGAGCTGTTTTTT.

In this sample, this clonotype turned up a few times. This chain uses TRBV27 with TRBJ2-7, with TRBD1 identical over 9 bases. Germline V CDR1 and CDR2: MNHEY, SMNVEV (reference sequence). The CDR3 is 15 residues long. V dropped 0 bases and J dropped 7; count of bases not matched to a gene: 7. The CDR3 loop reads CASSLSGTGSGEQYF. The CDR3 DNA reads TGTGCCAGCAGTTTATCCGGGACAGGGAGCGGTGAGCAGTACTTC.